The source of this T cell receptor (beta chain) is a study of T cells in Graves' hyperthyroidism and ophthalmopathy. Overall study: Peripheral blood was secured at the point of initial diagnosis, before any treatment.

In this sample, this clonotype turned up many times. Exclusion of patients followed from uncontrolled infection, other autoimmune disease, pregnancy or lactation. In making diagnoses, clinical symptoms, serum thyroxine and TRAb, thyroid ultrasound and orbital computed tomography were all used. RNA transcripts gave rise to amplified TCR beta CDR3 regions. HTBI primers were used for first-round RT-PCR of the TCR CDR3. TCRdb called the multiplex PCR reads again in MiXCR, with one record for every CDR3 protein. The sample holds 200,000 to 250,000 distinct CDR3 sequences; about a sixth are singletons and the top ten take around 30%. Material for sequencing was blood. The clonotype originates from a young woman with Graves' ophthalmopathy.

CDR3 residues: CASRGTGTGWGGGTEAFF. In DNA form, the CDR3 reads TGTGCCAGCAGGGGAACCGGGACAGGTTGGGGGGGAGGGACTGAAGCTTTCTTT. This chain connects TRBV28 to TRBJ1-1; 8 positions agree with TRBD1. Trimming at V came to 6 bases and at J to 5 bases, leaving 20 bases not matched to a gene. This CDR3 region has 18 residues. CDR1 and CDR2 from the germline V gene are MDHEN and SYDVKM.